This is a list of T cell receptor beta chains from one sample in a study of T cell changes during pregnancy in multiple sclerosis. Libraries were prepared by immunoSEQ multiplex PCR; TCRdb keeps only in-frame clonotypes and omits some of them. The sample lists approximately 130,000 clones, 95% to 98% occurring once. The starting material was peripheral blood, obtained after pregnancy. Receptors were obtained from a female donor with multiple sclerosis, enrolled in a pregnancy study. Both conserved end residues are part of each CDR3. Fields, in order: D gene, J gene, V gene, clone size, CDR3 protein, CDR3 DNA. A D gene is named only where the DNA matches it firmly. Size is stated for part of the rows, as once, few or many counts, or as a class when the clone is expanded.

TRBD2 TRBJ2-1 TRBV27 NA CASSHLGLAGVIEQFF TGTGCCAGCAGTCACCTTGGACTAGCGGGAGTGATCGAGCAGTTCTTC
TRBD2 TRBJ2-7 TRBV27 NA CASSFGGFTHEQYF TGTGCCAGCAGTTTCGGGGGGTTTACCCACGAGCAGTACTTC
TRBD2 TRBJ2-6 TRBV19 once CASSIRLAGGTSGANVLTF TGTGCCAGTAGTATAAGACTAGCGGGAGGAACTTCTGGGGCCAACGTCCTGACTTTC
NA TRBJ2-7 TRBV27 NA CASSLTGRGFYEQYF TGTGCCAGCAGCCTTACAGGGAGAGGATTTTACGAGCAGTACTTC
NA TRBJ1-2 TRBV15 once CATSRGRGPGYTF TGTGCCACCAGCAGAGGCAGGGGCCCTGGCTACACCTTC
TRBD1 TRBJ1-2 TRBV28 NA CASSLRGRRGYTF TGTGCCAGCAGTTTAAGGGGGCGGCGTGGCTACACCTTC
TRBD1 TRBJ2-5 TRBV11-1 NA CASGTGLRETQYF TGTGCCAGCGGGACAGGGTTGAGAGAGACCCAGTACTTC
NA TRBJ2-1 TRBV14 NA CASSGLSYNEQFF TGTGCCAGCAGCGGACTCTCCTACAATGAGCAGTTCTTC
TRBD2 TRBJ2-1 TRBV7-2 once CASSSIAGAFYEQFF TGTGCCAGCAGCTCAATAGCGGGAGCGTTCTATGAGCAGTTCTTC
NA TRBJ2-1 TRBV28 NA CASSLLLEYNEQFF TGTGCCAGCAGTTTATTGCTAGAATACAATGAGCAGTTCTTC
TRBD1 TRBJ1-1 TRBV10-3 NA CAISGGQGAISEAFF TGTGCCATCAGTGGGGGACAGGGGGCGATTAGTGAAGCTTTCTTT
TRBD1 TRBJ2-5 TRBV5-1 NA CASSQTGQSQETQYF TGCGCCAGCAGCCAGACGGGACAGAGTCAAGAGACCCAGTACTTC
NA TRBJ1-3 TRBV28 NA CASSSPGYGNTIYF TGTGCCAGCAGTTCCCCAGGGTACGGAAACACCATATATTTT
NA TRBJ2-7 TRBV14 NA CASSSTSSADEQYF TGTGCCAGCAGCTCGACATCTTCCGCCGACGAGCAGTACTTC
TRBD1 TRBJ1-3 TRBV13 NA CASSKSTGPSGNTIYF TGTGCCAGCAGCAAATCGACAGGGCCCTCTGGAAACACCATATATTTT
NA TRBJ1-4 TRBV7-9 NA CASSPQIQGWGEKLFF TGTGCCAGCAGCCCACAGATACAGGGATGGGGTGAAAAACTGTTTTTT
NA TRBJ1-1 TRBV19 NA CASSIGGGTEAFF TGTGCCAGTAGTATAGGGGGGGGCACTGAAGCTTTCTTT
NA TRBJ1-2 TRBV27 NA CASSYSTGNYGYTF TGTGCCAGCAGTTATTCGACGGGGAACTATGGCTACACCTTC
NA TRBJ1-5 TRBV30 NA CAWTTGRGYNQPQHF TGTGCCTGGACCACAGGAAGGGGGTACAATCAGCCCCAGCATTTT
NA TRBJ2-1 TRBV29-1 NA CSVEMARRTYNEQFF TGCAGCGTTGAAATGGCCAGAAGAACCTACAATGAGCAGTTCTTC
NA TRBJ2-3 TRBV5-4 NA CASSAIRAPTDTQYF TGTGCCAGCAGCGCCATCAGGGCCCCCACAGATACGCAGTATTTT
TRBD1 TRBJ1-4 TRBV7-9 NA CASSTQGEKLFF TGTGCCAGCAGCACACAGGGGGAGAAACTGTTTTTT
TRBD1 TRBJ1-2 TRBV9 once CASSPDRGGYGYTF TGTGCCAGCAGCCCTGACAGGGGAGGGTATGGCTACACCTTC
TRBD2 TRBJ2-5 TRBV13 NA CASSLVGPAGRLQETQYF TGTGCCAGCAGCTTAGTAGGGCCAGCGGGAAGATTACAAGAGACCCAGTACTTC
NA TRBJ2-7 TRBV27 NA CASSSSSYEQYF TGTGCCAGCAGTTCGAGCTCCTACGAGCAGTACTTC
TRBD2 TRBJ2-5 TRBV7-2 NA CASSLEVAGGLETQYF TGTGCCAGCAGCTTAGAAGTAGCGGGAGGGCTTGAGACCCAGTACTTC
TRBD2 TRBJ2-1 TRBV7-8 NA CASSSASGPYNEQFF TGTGCCAGCAGCTCTGCTAGCGGGCCCTACAATGAGCAGTTCTTC
TRBD1 TRBJ1-1 TRBV27 NA CASSLYRGNTEAFF TGTGCCAGCAGTTTATACAGGGGGAACACTGAAGCTTTCTTT
TRBD1 TRBJ1-5 TRBV6-5 NA CASRDRESGQPQHF TGTGCCAGCCGCGACAGGGAAAGTGGTCAGCCCCAGCATTTT
TRBD1 TRBJ1-5 TRBV4-1 NA CASSQETGTGQIQPQHF TGCGCCAGCAGCCAAGAGACCGGGACAGGGCAGATTCAGCCCCAGCATTTT
NA TRBJ2-4 TRBV5-1 NA CASSLGLAKNIQYF TGCGCCAGCAGCTTGGGACTAGCCAAAAACATTCAGTACTTC
TRBD2 TRBJ2-1 TRBV27 NA CASSSTRLADRNNEQFF TGTGCCAGCAGTTCTACCCGCCTAGCGGATAGAAACAATGAGCAGTTCTTC
TRBD1 TRBJ1-1 TRBV5-1 NA CASSLDRGKRLQEAFF TGCGCCAGCAGCTTGGACAGGGGAAAAAGGTTGCAAGAAGCTTTCTTT
NA TRBJ2-1 TRBV28 NA CASSPHTGLGHNEQFF TGTGCCAGCAGCCCACACACAGGGTTGGGTCACAATGAGCAGTTCTTC
TRBD1 TRBJ1-1 TRBV28 NA CATRDSYTEAFF TGTGCCACCCGGGACAGCTACACTGAAGCTTTCTTT
TRBD2 TRBJ2-1 TRBV7-2 NA CASSLAGSGMYNEQFF TGTGCCAGCAGCTTAGCGGGTAGCGGGATGTACAATGAGCAGTTCTTC
TRBD1 TRBJ2-2 TRBV2 NA CASQGTATGELFF TGTGCCAGCCAAGGGACAGCCACCGGGGAGCTGTTTTTT
TRBD2 TRBJ2-3 TRBV18 NA CASSPPGVDSSREGIDTQYF TGTGCCAGCTCACCACCGGGGGTTGATTCATCGCGGGAGGGGATAGATACGCAGTATTTT
NA TRBJ1-4 TRBV9 NA CASSDTSTNEKLFF TGTGCCAGCAGCGACACCTCAACTAATGAAAAACTGTTTTTT
TRBD1 TRBJ2-7 TRBV19 NA CASTPGTGLYEQYF TGTGCCAGTACCCCCGGGACAGGGCTCTACGAGCAGTACTTC
TRBD2 TRBJ2-7 TRBV29-1 NA CSVGGGYEQYF TGCAGCGTCGGGGGGGGCTACGAGCAGTACTTC
NA TRBJ2-5 TRBV23-1 NA CASSLVGETQYF TGCGCCAGCAGTCTGGTCGGGGAGACCCAGTACTTC
TRBD1 TRBJ2-1 TRBV29-1 NA CSVWGQGPNEQFF TGCAGCGTTTGGGGACAGGGTCCCAATGAGCAGTTCTTC
NA TRBJ2-1 TRBV10-3 NA CAAAESNEQFF TGTGCCGCCGCGGAAAGCAATGAGCAGTTCTTC
NA TRBJ1-1 TRBV19 once CASRNSGGMNTEAFF TGTGCCAGTAGAAATTCGGGGGGGATGAACACTGAAGCTTTCTTT
NA TRBJ2-5 TRBV7-9 NA CASSRTAQETQYF TGTGCCAGCAGCCGGACAGCCCAAGAGACCCAGTACTTC
NA TRBJ2-7 TRBV28 NA CASSLSTGSRREQYF TGTGCCAGCAGTTTATCCACAGGGAGTAGGAGGGAGCAGTACTTC
NA TRBJ1-2 TRBV30 NA CAWSGRKFSNGYTF TGTGCCTGGAGTGGGAGGAAATTTTCAAATGGCTACACCTTC
TRBD1 TRBJ2-2 TRBV7-7 once CASRPGAGTVNTGELFF TGTGCTAGCAGGCCCGGGGCCGGGACAGTGAACACCGGGGAGCTGTTTTTT
NA TRBJ2-2 TRBV19 NA CASSTTGQSGELFF TGTGCCAGTAGTACCACAGGACAGTCAGGGGAGCTGTTTTTT
TRBD1 TRBJ1-1 TRBV5-1 NA CASSSDLTGYTEAFF TGCGCCAGCAGCTCCGACCTGACAGGGTACACTGAAGCTTTCTTT
TRBD1 TRBJ2-2 TRBV7-3 NA CASSTQGAPNTGELFF TGTGCCAGCAGCACTCAGGGGGCGCCGAACACCGGGGAGCTGTTTTTT
TRBD1 TRBJ2-1 TRBV10-3 NA CAIRADRGPYNEQFF TGTGCCATCAGGGCTGACAGGGGGCCCTACAATGAGCAGTTCTTC